A selection of T cell receptor beta chains follows, all from one sample in a study of T-cell reconstitution after alpha-beta-depleted transplantation in children. TCRdb processed the PCR reads anew with MiXCR; each CDR3 protein has one entry. The table lists 200,000 to 300,000 distinct CDR3 sequences, about 12% of them singletons. The specimen was PBMCs from the stem cell graft donor, collected from the stem cell graft. The origin of the receptors is a human donor who donated a stem cell graft to a child with acute lymphoblastic leukemia. CDR3s include the opening cysteine and the closing phenylalanine or tryptophan. A D gene is named only where the DNA matches it firmly. For some rows the clone size is stated as once, few or many, or as a class when expanded; others skip it.

length: 13; D: .; size: many; V: TRBV7-9; J: TRBJ1-3; CDR3: CASSSDSGNTIYF; DNA: TGTGCCAGCAGCTCCGACTCTGGAAACACCATATATTTT
length: 17; D: .; size: many; V: TRBV18; J: TRBJ2-2; CDR3: CASSPLTGTVNTGELFF; DNA: TGTGCCAGCTCACCACTGACCGGGACTGTGAACACCGGGGAGCTGTTTTTT
length: 15; D: TRBD1; size: many; V: TRBV7-9; J: TRBJ1-4; CDR3: CASSLQGATNEKLFF; DNA: TGTGCCAGCAGCTTGCAGGGGGCGACTAATGAAAAACTGTTTTTT
length: 18; D: .; size: few; V: TRBV6-5; J: TRBJ1-2; CDR3: CASSYISRAGPDNYGYTF; DNA: TGTGCCAGCAGTTACATTTCGAGGGCCGGGCCCGATAACTATGGCTACACCTTC
length: 14; D: .; size: many; V: TRBV15; J: TRBJ1-4; CDR3: CATSTSALHEKLFF; DNA: TGTGCCACCAGCACCTCAGCACTCCATGAAAAACTGTTTTTT
length: 14; D: .; size: many; V: TRBV20-1; J: TRBJ2-4; CDR3: CSASNPIRRNIQYF; DNA: TGCAGTGCTTCCAACCCCATCCGGCGAAACATTCAGTACTTC
length: 16; D: .; size: many; V: TRBV29-1; J: TRBJ2-2; CDR3: CSVEDRELRDTGELFF; DNA: TGCAGCGTTGAAGATCGGGAACTACGTGACACCGGGGAGCTGTTTTTT
length: 14; D: TRBD1; size: many; V: TRBV27; J: TRBJ2-7; CDR3: CASSPGTVTYEQYF; DNA: TGTGCCAGCAGCCCGGGGACAGTTACCTACGAGCAGTACTTC
length: 16; D: TRBD1; size: few; V: TRBV5-6; J: TRBJ2-7; CDR3: CASSFGVGTEIPEQYF; DNA: TGTGCCAGCAGCTTCGGCGTTGGGACAGAGATCCCCGAGCAGTACTTC
length: 13; D: .; size: many; V: TRBV5-1; J: TRBJ2-2; CDR3: CASSLTDTGELFF; DNA: TGCGCCAGCAGCCTGACCGACACCGGGGAGCTGTTTTTT
length: 13; D: .; size: .; V: TRBV20-1; J: TRBJ2-1; CDR3: CSEYTGSYNEQFF; DNA: TGCAGTGAGTACACGGGCTCCTACAATGAGCAGTTCTTC
length: 16; D: .; size: many; V: TRBV12-3/TRBV12-4; J: TRBJ1-1; CDR3: CASSFLSRHRNTEAFF; DNA: TGTGCCAGCAGTTTCTTGTCGAGACACCGGAACACTGAAGCTTTCTTT
length: 16; D: TRBD2; size: many; V: TRBV12-3/TRBV12-4; J: TRBJ2-5; CDR3: CASSPRGGGGKETQYF; DNA: TGTGCCAGCAGCCCCCGGGGCGGCGGGGGGAAAGAGACCCAGTACTTC
length: 15; D: TRBD2; size: many; V: TRBV20-1; J: TRBJ2-7; CDR3: CSARDQTSGGNEQYF; DNA: TGCAGTGCTAGAGATCAGACTAGCGGGGGAAACGAGCAGTACTTC
length: 15; D: .; size: many; V: TRBV4-3; J: TRBJ2-5; CDR3: CASSQVPGWEETQYF; DNA: TGCGCCAGCAGCCAAGTCCCGGGGTGGGAAGAGACCCAGTACTTC
length: 15; D: .; size: many; V: TRBV27; J: TRBJ2-3; CDR3: CASSGGPVMLDTQYF; DNA: TGTGCCAGCAGTGGGGGACCGGTAATGTTAGATACGCAGTATTTT
length: 13; D: TRBD2; size: many; V: TRBV12-3/TRBV12-4; J: TRBJ2-7; CDR3: CASMPSGRNEQYF; DNA: TGTGCCAGCATGCCTAGCGGGAGGAACGAGCAGTACTTC
length: 17; D: .; size: .; V: TRBV2; J: TRBJ2-1; CDR3: CASSTILAAHKGNEQFF; DNA: TGTGCCAGCAGCACGATTCTAGCTGCTCATAAAGGGAATGAGCAGTTCTTC
length: 14; D: .; size: many; V: TRBV5-1; J: TRBJ2-7; CDR3: CASSPGAYSYEQYF; DNA: TGCGCCAGCAGCCCCGGGGCCTACTCCTACGAGCAGTACTTC
length: 16; D: TRBD1; size: many; V: TRBV6-2/TRBV6-3; J: TRBJ2-7; CDR3: CASIGNPTAGGYEQYF; DNA: TGTGCCAGCATCGGCAATCCCACGGCAGGGGGCTACGAGCAGTACTTC
length: 14; D: .; size: .; V: TRBV5-6; J: TRBJ2-3; CDR3: CASSPGLLRGTQYF; DNA: TGTGCCAGCAGCCCGGGCCTCCTGCGCGGTACGCAGTATTTT
length: 13; D: .; size: many; V: TRBV6-2/TRBV6-3; J: TRBJ1-6; CDR3: CASSSRIQSPLHF; DNA: TGTGCCAGCAGTTCGAGGATACAGTCACCCCTCCACTTT
length: 13; D: TRBD1; size: many; V: TRBV12-3/TRBV12-4; J: TRBJ2-1; CDR3: CASKGQGSNEQFF; DNA: TGTGCCAGCAAGGGACAGGGTTCGAATGAGCAGTTCTTC
length: 18; D: TRBD2; size: many; V: TRBV7-2; J: TRBJ2-3; CDR3: CASSLVPVSGGISDTQYF; DNA: TGTGCCAGCAGCTTAGTGCCGGTGAGCGGGGGAATCTCAGATACGCAGTATTTT
length: 17; D: .; size: .; V: TRBV5-1; J: TRBJ2-5; CDR3: CASSQGAGQTYQETQYF; DNA: TGCGCCAGCAGCCAAGGAGCGGGACAGACGTACCAAGAGACCCAGTACTTC
length: 17; D: .; size: .; V: TRBV4-3; J: TRBJ1-6; CDR3: CASSQDPFVGWNRPLHF; DNA: TGCGCCAGCAGCCAAGATCCGTTCGTGGGCTGGAATAGACCCCTCCACTTT
length: 14; D: TRBD1; size: .; V: TRBV27; J: TRBJ2-7; CDR3: CASSLQGYLGEQYF; DNA: TGTGCCAGCAGTCTACAGGGGTACCTCGGCGAGCAGTACTTC
length: 15; D: .; size: many; V: TRBV6-5; J: TRBJ2-3; CDR3: CASSYSPRGTDTQYF; DNA: TGTGCCAGCAGTTACTCCCCTAGGGGCACAGATACGCAGTATTTT
length: 13; D: .; size: .; V: TRBV5-5; J: TRBJ1-5; CDR3: CASSLGGNPPQHF; DNA: TGTGCCAGCAGCTTGGGCGGCAATCCGCCCCAGCATTTT
length: 14; D: .; size: .; V: TRBV28; J: TRBJ2-2; CDR3: CASSSTRYTGELFF; DNA: TGTGCCAGCAGTTCTACACGTTACACCGGGGAGCTGTTTTTT